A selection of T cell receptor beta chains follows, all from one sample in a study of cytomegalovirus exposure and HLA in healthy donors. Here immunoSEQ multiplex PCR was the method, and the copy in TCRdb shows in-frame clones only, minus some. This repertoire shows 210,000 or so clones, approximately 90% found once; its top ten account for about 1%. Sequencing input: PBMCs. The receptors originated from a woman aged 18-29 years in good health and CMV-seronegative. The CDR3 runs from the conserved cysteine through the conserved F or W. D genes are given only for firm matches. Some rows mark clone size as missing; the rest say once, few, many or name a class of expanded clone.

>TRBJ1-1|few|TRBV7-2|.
TGTGCCAGCAGCTTAGATACAAGTTACACTGAAGCTTTCTTT
CASSLDTSYTEAFF
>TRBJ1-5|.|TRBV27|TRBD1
TGTGCCAGCAGTTATCACAACAGGGGTCAGAGCAATCAGCCCCAGCATTTT
CASSYHNRGQSNQPQHF
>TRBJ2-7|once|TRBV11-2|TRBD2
TGTGCCAGCAGCCACGGAGCGGGAGGTGCTCCCGAGCAGTACTTC
CASSHGAGGAPEQYF
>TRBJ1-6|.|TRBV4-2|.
TGTGCCAGCAGCCTCGGGCAGGGCTCCTATAATTCACCCCTCCACTTT
CASSLGQGSYNSPLHF
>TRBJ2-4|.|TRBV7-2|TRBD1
TGTGCCAGCAGCCCCCAGGGGGCCCGATTAAACATTCAGTACTTC
CASSPQGARLNIQYF
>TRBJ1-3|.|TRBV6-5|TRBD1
TGTGCCAGCCGTCGGGACAGGAGCTCTGGAAACACCATATATTTT
CASRRDRSSGNTIYF
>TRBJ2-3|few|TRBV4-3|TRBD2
TGCGCCAGCAGCGATCTTCTAGCGGGGGGGTATACGCAGTATTTT
CASSDLLAGGYTQYF
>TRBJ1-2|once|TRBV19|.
TGTGCCAGTAGTGTTCTACAGGGTAACTATGGCTACACCTTC
CASSVLQGNYGYTF
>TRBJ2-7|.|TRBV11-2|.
TGTGCCAGCAGACAAGGGCAGGGTAGTACCTACGAGCAGTACTTC
CASRQGQGSTYEQYF
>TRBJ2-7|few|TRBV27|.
TGTGCCAGCAGTCCCGTTGGCTCCCCCTACGAGCAGTACTTC
CASSPVGSPYEQYF
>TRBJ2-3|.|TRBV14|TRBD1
TGTGCCAGCAGCCCCGGATGGGGACAGGGGTTCACAGATACGCAGTATTTT
CASSPGWGQGFTDTQYF
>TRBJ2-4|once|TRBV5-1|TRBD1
TGCGCCAGCAGCTTGGATGGACAGGGAGCCAAAAACATTCAGTACTTC
CASSLDGQGAKNIQYF
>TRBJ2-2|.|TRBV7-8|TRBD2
TGTGCCAGCAGCCCTTGGACTAGCGGGGGCGGGGAGCTGTTTTTT
CASSPWTSGGGELFF
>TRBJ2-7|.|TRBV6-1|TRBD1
TGTGCCAGCAGCGAAAGGACAGGGGCGCCTCGTAAGCTTTACGAGCAGTACTTC
CASSERTGAPRKLYEQYF
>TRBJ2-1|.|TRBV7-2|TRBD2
TGTGCCAGCAGCCCAGTAGCGGGCGAGCAGTTCTTC
CASSPVAGEQFF
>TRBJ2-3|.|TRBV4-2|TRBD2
TGTGCCAGCAGCCAAGAGTCGATCGGACTAGGGACAGATACGCAGTATTTT
CASSQESIGLGTDTQYF
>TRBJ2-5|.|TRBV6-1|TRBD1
TGTGCCAGCAGGATCGGACAGGGGCAAGAGACCCAGTACTTC
CASRIGQGQETQYF
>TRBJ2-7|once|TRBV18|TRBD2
TGTGCCAGCTCACTTACCGGGACTAGCGGGGACTACGAGCAGTACTTC
CASSLTGTSGDYEQYF
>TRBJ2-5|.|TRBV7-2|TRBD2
TGTGCCAGCAGCATCCAACTAGCGGGAGGGAGAGAGACCCAGTACTTC
CASSIQLAGGRETQYF
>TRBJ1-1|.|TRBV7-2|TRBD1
TGTGCCAGCAGCTCCTCCAGGGGGCGGAACACTGAAGCTTTCTTT
CASSSSRGRNTEAFF
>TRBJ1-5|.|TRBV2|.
TGTGCCAGCAGGTTCTTAGGTAGCCCCAATCAGCCCCAGCATTTT
CASRFLGSPNQPQHF
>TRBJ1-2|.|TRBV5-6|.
TGTGCCAGCAGCTTGGGCCGCCAGGGGATGGGCTACACCTTC
CASSLGRQGMGYTF
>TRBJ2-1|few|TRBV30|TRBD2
TGTGCCTGCGTTAGCGGGAGCTCCTACAATGAGCAGTTCTTC
CACVSGSSYNEQFF
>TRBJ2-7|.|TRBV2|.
TGTGCAACGGGCGGGGTTGGGGACGAGCAGTACTTC
CATGGVGDEQYF
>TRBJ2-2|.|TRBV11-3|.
TGTGCCAGCAGGGGAGGGGGGTCCGCCGGGGAGCTGTTTTTT
CASRGGGSAGELFF
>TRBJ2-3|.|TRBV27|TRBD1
TGTGCCAGCAGCCCAGGACCGGGACAGGGGGCGGGGGATACGCAGTATTTT
CASSPGPGQGAGDTQYF
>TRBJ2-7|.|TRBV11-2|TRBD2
TGTGCCAGCAGCTTCCGTAGCGGGGGGTCTTACGAGCAGTACTTC
CASSFRSGGSYEQYF
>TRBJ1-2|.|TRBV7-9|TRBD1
TGTGCCAGCAGAGGGACAGGGGTCTTCTATGGCTACACCTTC
CASRGTGVFYGYTF
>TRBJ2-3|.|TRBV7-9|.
TGTTCCAGCCTGACTTATTCAGATACGCAGTATTTT
CSSLTYSDTQYF
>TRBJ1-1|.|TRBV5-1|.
TGCGCCAGCAGCTTGACAGGGTGGGACACTGAAGCTTTCTTT
CASSLTGWDTEAFF
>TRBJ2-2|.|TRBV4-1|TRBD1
TGCGCCAGCAGCCCACGTGGACAGGCGAACACCGGGGAGCTGTTTTTT
CASSPRGQANTGELFF
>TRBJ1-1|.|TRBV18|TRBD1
TGTGCCAGCTCACTACAAGGACAGGGGGCCGGAGCTTTCTTT
CASSLQGQGAGAFF
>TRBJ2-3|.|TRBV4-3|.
TGCGCCAGCAGCCAAGATGGCCCAGTAGGAGGGGGGGCTTGGGGTGGAGATACGCAGTATTTT
CASSQDGPVGGGAWGGDTQYF
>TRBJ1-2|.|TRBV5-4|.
TGTGCCAGCAGCCGCAAGGAGGTGATACACTATGGCTACACCTTC
CASSRKEVIHYGYTF
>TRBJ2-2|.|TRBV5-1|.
TGCGCCAGCAGCTTGGTTCTAGGGAACACCGGGGAGCTGTTTTTT
CASSLVLGNTGELFF
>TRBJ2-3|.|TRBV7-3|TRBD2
TGTGCCAGCAGCTTAGGGGCGGGAGGAGACACAGATACGCAGTATTTT
CASSLGAGGDTDTQYF
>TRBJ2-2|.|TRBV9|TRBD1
TGTGCCAGCAGTCCTACAGGGGCGAACACCGGGGAGCTGTTTTTT
CASSPTGANTGELFF
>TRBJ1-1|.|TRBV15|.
TGTGCCACCAGCCAGACTAAGAACACGGGAGAAGCTTTCTTT
CATSQTKNTGEAFF
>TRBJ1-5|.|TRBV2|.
TGTGCCAGCAGCGGAGATAGCAATCAGCCCCAGCATTTT
CASSGDSNQPQHF
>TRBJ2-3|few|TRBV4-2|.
TGTGCCAGCAGCCACGCGAGAGGAGATACGCAGTATTTT
CASSHARGDTQYF
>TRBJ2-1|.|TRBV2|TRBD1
TGTGCCAGCAGTAGGACAGGGGGCGCCTACAATGAGCAGTTCTTC
CASSRTGGAYNEQFF
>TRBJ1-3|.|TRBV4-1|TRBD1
TGCGCCAGCAGCCAAGGAGGGGGCGCTTCTAGAAACACCATATATTTT
CASSQGGGASRNTIYF
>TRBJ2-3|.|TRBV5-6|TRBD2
TGTGCCAGCAGCGCACTAGCGGGGTTCGCAGATACGCAGTATTTT
CASSALAGFADTQYF
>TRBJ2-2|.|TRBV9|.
TGTGCCAGCTCGGAGACCGGGGAGCTGTTTTTT
CASSETGELFF
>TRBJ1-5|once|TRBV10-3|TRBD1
TGTGCCATCAGTGGGGGACAGGGATTGCAGCCCCAGCATTTT
CAISGGQGLQPQHF
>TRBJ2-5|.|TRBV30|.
TGTGCCTGGAGTCCTACAGGAGGGACTCCGTACCAAGAGACCCAGTACTTC
CAWSPTGGTPYQETQYF
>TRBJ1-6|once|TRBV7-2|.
TGTGCCAGCAGCGACAGCAGCTCCTATAATTCACCCCTCCACTTT
CASSDSSSYNSPLHF